This T cell receptor beta chain was captured by sequencing in a study of CD8+CD57+ T cells in acquired aplastic anemia. For the study at large: DNA from sorted CD4+ and CD8+ cells averaged around 3.2 ug.

Germline V gives CDR1 SGHTA, CDR2 FQGNSA. This CDR3 comprises 15 residues. Between the trimmed V and J ends, which lost 3 bases and 0 bases, there was a span of 9 bases. Patients chosen for sequencing had shown CD8+CD57+ cell expansion by flow cytometry. Acquired aplastic anemia of severe grade affected all patients. This clonotype was observed at least ten times. Its matching antigen is unknown. General study results and limits: Patients and controls had in common 25 to 30 CD8+ CDR3 sequences. No significant difference in CD8+ Simpson's diversity was found between patients and controls.

Genomic DNA, the template, was used for profiling of the TCR beta VDJ and CDR3. TCRdb processed the reads anew with MiXCR; each CDR3 protein has one entry. The data show roughly 500,000 distinct CDR3 sequences, 25% to 40% seen once. The chain uses TRBV7-2 and TRBJ1-3; D is uncertain. The receptor's source is a human donor with aplastic anemia. The sequenced sample consisted of sorted CD4+, CD8+, or CD8+CD57+ T cells (not recorded which) from PBMCs. CDR3 nucleotide sequence: TGTGCCAGCAGCTTTGGCCGTAGCTCTGGAAACACCATATATTTT. It codes for CASSFGRSSGNTIYF. Filled out from reference TRBV7-2 and TRBJ1-3, the complete variable domain reads GAGVSQSPSNKVTEKGKDVELRCDPISGHTALYWYRQSLGQGLEFLIYFQGNSAPDKSGLPSDRFSAERTGGSVSTLTIQRTQQEDSAVYLCASSFGRSSGNTIYFGEGSWLTVV.